This record covers a single TCR beta chain. These data are taken from a study of blood T cell repertoires in COVID-19. The overall study: From T cells, B-cell-depleted T cells, or PBMCs came the material, which was cDNA or gDNA.

In the study's own analysis: Estimation of nucleated cell counts relied on the amplification of reference gene primers. The data were produced by immunoSEQ multiplex PCR, yet TCRdb's version contains in-frame clones alone and is incomplete. The V and J calls and clone size come from that table; D and trimming were worked out from the DNA. The sample includes tens of thousands of clones, roughly 89% of them seen just once. The clonotype originates from an elderly man with active or convalescent COVID-19. Sequencing input: peripheral blood.

CDR3 in amino acids: CASNVRQGPYEQYF. The CDR3 bases are TGTGCCAGCAACGTTAGACAGGGGCCCTACGAGCAGTACTTC. The chain is built from TRBV6-5 and TRBJ2-7; 8 nucleotides agree with TRBD1. In germline, CDR1 is MNHEY, CDR2 SVGAGI. Trimming took 7 bases from V and 2 from J; bases not matched to a gene: 7. This CDR3 region has 14 residues.